This T cell receptor beta chain was found in a study of blood T cells in healthy people across ages. Germline CDR1 and CDR2: SNHLY and FYNNEI. Trimming left V 5 bases short and J 8 bases short, with 12 bases between. The CDR3 runs 12 residues. Donation came from healthy Caucasian individuals in Russia who were aged about 6 to 90. A J-beta primer mix and a sample-barcoded 5' primer were used in a second PCR of roughly 6 to 11 cycles. TCRdb re-called the 5' RACE reads with MiXCR, one entry per CDR3 protein. Of approximately 830,000 distinct CDR3 sequences in the sample, roughly 60% were seen once. This clonotype was counted once.

V gene TRBV2 combines with J gene TRBJ1-2; D is perhaps TRBD1 (6 bases). This TCR derives from a man aged 30 to 39 in good health. The sequenced sample consisted of blood. The CDR3 nucleotides are TGTGCCAGCAGTTTACAGGGTTGGGGCTACACCTTC. Its translation: CASSLQGWGYTF.